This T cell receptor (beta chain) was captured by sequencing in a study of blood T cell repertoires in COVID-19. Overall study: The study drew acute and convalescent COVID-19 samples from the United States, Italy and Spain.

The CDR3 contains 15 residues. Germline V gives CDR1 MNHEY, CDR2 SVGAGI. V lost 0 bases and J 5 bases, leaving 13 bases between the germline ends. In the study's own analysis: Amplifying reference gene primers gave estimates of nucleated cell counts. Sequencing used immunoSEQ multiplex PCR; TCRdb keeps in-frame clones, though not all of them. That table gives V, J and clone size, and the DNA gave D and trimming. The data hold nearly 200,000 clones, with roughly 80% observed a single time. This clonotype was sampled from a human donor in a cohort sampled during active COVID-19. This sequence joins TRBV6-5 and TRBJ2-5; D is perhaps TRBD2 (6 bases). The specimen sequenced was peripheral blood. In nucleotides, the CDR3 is TGTGCCAGCAGTTACTCGCGCGGGGCTGGGGAGACCCAGTACTTC. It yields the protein CASSYSRGAGETQYF.